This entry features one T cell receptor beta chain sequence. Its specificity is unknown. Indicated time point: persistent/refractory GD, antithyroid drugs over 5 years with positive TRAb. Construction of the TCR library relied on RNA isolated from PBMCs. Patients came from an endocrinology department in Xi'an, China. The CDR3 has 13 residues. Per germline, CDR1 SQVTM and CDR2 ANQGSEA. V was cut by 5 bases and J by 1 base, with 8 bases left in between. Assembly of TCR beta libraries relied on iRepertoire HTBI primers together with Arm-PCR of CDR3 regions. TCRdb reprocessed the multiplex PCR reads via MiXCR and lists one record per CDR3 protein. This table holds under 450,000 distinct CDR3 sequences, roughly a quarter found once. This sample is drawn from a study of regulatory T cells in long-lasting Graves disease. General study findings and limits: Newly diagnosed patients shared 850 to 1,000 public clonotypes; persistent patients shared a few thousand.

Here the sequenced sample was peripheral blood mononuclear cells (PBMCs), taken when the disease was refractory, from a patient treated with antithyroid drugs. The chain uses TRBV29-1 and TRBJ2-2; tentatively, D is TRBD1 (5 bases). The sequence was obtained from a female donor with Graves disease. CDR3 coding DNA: TGCAGCGTTAGTGGACAGAACACCGGGGAGCTGTTTTTT. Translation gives CSVSGQNTGELFF.